Listed here are 28 T cell receptor beta chains from one sample, sequenced in a study of T cells after yellow fever vaccination. In TCRdb, the 5' RACE reads were re-called with MiXCR into one record per CDR3 protein. The table has 150,000 to 200,000 distinct CDR3 sequences, more than 9.5% seen once. The sample consisted of CD8+ T cells sorted from PBMCs, taken 15 days after the yellow fever booster vaccination. The receptor source for this set is a man younger than 30 who received the YFV17D yellow fever vaccine.

The chain links TRBV4-1 to TRBJ1-5, with a weak D call TRBD1 (6 bases). Between the trimmed V and J ends, which lost 4 bases and 3 bases, there was a span of 13 bases. This CDR3 comprises 15 residues. The V gene's germline CDR1 is MGHRA and CDR2 YSYEKL. The CDR3 spells CASSLNTGNNQPQHF. CDR3 coding DNA: TGCGCCAGCAGCCTAAATACAGGGAACAATCAGCCCCAGCATTTT.

The CDR3 sequence: CASSVAKGSWVNEQFF. The CDR3, as DNA: TGTGCCAGCAGCGTAGCTAAGGGGTCGTGGGTCAATGAGCAGTTCTTC. The genes are TRBV9 and TRBJ2-1; D is possibly TRBD1 (5 bases). V was trimmed by 0 bases and J by 6 bases, leaving 16 bases between them. The CDR3 is 16 residues long. Germline V lookup: CDR1 SGDLS, CDR2 YYNGEE.

The chain couples TRBV6-5 to TRBJ1-1; D unclear. The germline V and J ends were trimmed by 2 bases and 1 base, with 2 bases remaining between them. CDR1 is MNHEY, CDR2 SVGAGI, per germline. The CDR3 is made up of 12 amino acids. CDR3 in amino acids: CASSYANTEAFF. In DNA, the CDR3 is TGTGCCAGCAGTTACGCGAACACTGAAGCTTTCTTT.

The V and J genes are TRBV29-1 and TRBJ2-5; D unclear. Trimming removed 4 bases at V and 3 bases at J, with 15 bases between. There are 14 residues in the CDR3. CDR1 is SQVTM, CDR2 ANQGSEA, per germline. For the CDR3, the DNA is TGCAGCGTTGTCTCTGCCAGCTTCGAAGAGACCCAGTACTTC. Residues: CSVVSASFEETQYF.

The chain has TRBV6-5 and TRBJ1-1; TRBD1 aligns across 8 bases. The CDR3 is made up of 14 amino acids. Trimming removed 6 bases from V and 7 bases from J; junction bases left unmatched: 10. Germline V gene lookup returns CDR1 MNHEY and CDR2 SVGAGI. The chain's CDR3 is CASSHRPDRVEAFF. In DNA form, the CDR3 reads TGTGCCAGCAGCCATCGTCCGGACAGGGTTGAAGCTTTCTTT.

The chain carries TRBV5-4 and TRBJ1-1, with no clear D. Germline V gene sequence: CDR1 SGHNT, CDR2 YYREEE (reference sequence). V was shortened by 0 bases and J by 1 base, with 13 bases between the two germline ends. The CDR3 is 16 residues long. The CDR3 is CASSLGIRAANTEAFF. The CDR3 DNA follows: TGTGCCAGCAGCTTGGGTATTCGGGCGGCGAACACTGAAGCTTTCTTT.

This clonotype was observed a handful of times. The chain links TRBV24-1 to TRBJ2-7; D may match TRBD1 or TRBD2 (5 bases each). CDR1 KGHDR and CDR2 SFDVKD come from the germline V gene. The CDR3 is 16 amino acids. Trimming removed 7 bases at V and 3 bases at J, with 21 bases between. The CDR3 protein is CATRPSRGKLNYEQYV. The CDR3 coding sequence is TGTGCCACCAGGCCGTCGAGGGGTAAATTGAACTACGAGCAGTACGTC.

This clonotype showed up just a few times. The V and J genes are TRBV24-1 and TRBJ2-2; D remains ambiguous. CDR1 is KGHDR, CDR2 SFDVKD, per germline. Trimming took off 7 bases at V and 5 bases at J, with 13 bases between the two ends. CDR3 size: 14 residues. CDR3 region: CATSTMTRTGELFF. In DNA form, the CDR3 reads TGTGCCACCAGCACCATGACACGAACCGGGGAGCTGTTTTTT.

Only a few counts were recorded for this clonotype. This chain connects TRBV6-5 to TRBJ1-1; D call uncertain. CDR1 is MNHEY and CDR2 is SVGAGI in the germline V gene. V was clipped by 0 bases and J by 5 bases, with 7 bases between them. This CDR3 contains 13 residues. CDR3 nucleotides: TGTGCCAGCAGTTACTCTGCCGGGACTGAAGCTTTCTTT. Its protein product is CASSYSAGTEAFF.

This clonotype was observed many times. The genes are TRBV7-8 and TRBJ2-1, with 9 nucleotides matching TRBD2. Germline V gene sequence: CDR1 SGHVS, CDR2 FQNEAQ. The CDR3 consists of 15 residues. V dropped 1 base and J dropped 4; count of bases not matched to a gene: 2. This CDR3 is CASSLEAGGYNEQFF. In DNA, the CDR3 is TGTGCCAGCAGCTTAGAAGCGGGGGGTTACAATGAGCAGTTCTTC.

There are a few counts of this clonotype. The chain links TRBV6-2 or TRBV6-3 to TRBJ2-1, with D hard to call. The V gene lost 0 bases and the J gene lost 8 bases, with 11 bases spanning the gap. The germline gives CDR1 MNHEY, CDR2 SVGEGT. The CDR3 loop spans 14 amino acids. This chain's CDR3 is CASSYSRVGDEQFF. The CDR3 DNA reads as TGTGCCAGCAGTTACTCCCGGGTTGGCGATGAGCAGTTCTTC.

This clonotype showed up many times. This rearrangement joins TRBV27 to TRBJ2-1; perhaps TRBD1 as D (6 bases). This CDR3 has 13 amino acids. Per the germline V gene, CDR1 is MNHEY and CDR2 is SMNVEV (reference sequence). Between the trimmed V and J ends, which lost 10 bases and 5 bases, there was a span of 15 bases. Here the CDR3 reads CATWGLPNNEQFF. The CDR3 DNA follows: TGTGCCACCTGGGGGCTCCCCAACAATGAGCAGTTCTTC.

The rearrangement joins TRBV2 to TRBJ2-7; 9 bases are shared with TRBD1. V gave up 5 bases and J gave up 2 bases; unmatched junction bases: 4. The CDR3 is made up of 14 amino acids. Per germline, CDR1 SNHLY and CDR2 FYNNEI. This CDR3 reads CASSTDRGAYEQYV. As DNA, the CDR3 is TGTGCCAGCAGTACGGACAGGGGAGCCTACGAGCAGTACGTC.

The chain couples TRBV2 to TRBJ2-2, with D possibly being TRBD2 (5 bases). V was cut by 3 bases and J by 4 bases, with 12 bases left in between. CDR1 and CDR2 from the germline V gene are SNHLY and FYNNEI. CDR3 length equals 15 residues. CDR3 sequence (DNA): TGTGCCAGCAGTGAGGAGGATCTGAGCACCGGGGAGCTGTTTTTT. Encoded protein: CASSEEDLSTGELFF.

This clonotype was recorded a few times. The chain recombines TRBV20-1 with TRBJ2-7, with D perhaps matching TRBD1 (5 bases). Deletions cut 3 bases from V and 6 bases from J, with 15 bases between. Germline values: CDR1 DFQATT, CDR2 SNEGSKA (reference sequence). The CDR3 spans 13 residues. The CDR3 loop reads CSASERFDSEQYF. The CDR3 DNA follows: TGCAGTGCTAGTGAAAGATTCGACAGCGAGCAGTACTTC.

This clonotype came up a few times. The chain carries TRBV25-1 and TRBJ1-5, with D uncertain. V was trimmed by 6 bases and J by 3 bases, leaving 12 bases between them. The CDR3 consists of 14 residues. CDR1 and CDR2 from the germline V gene are MGHDK and SYGVNS. Written as DNA, the CDR3 is TGTGCCAGCAGCCGGGAAGGAAACAATCAGCCCCAGCATTTT. This gives the protein CASSREGNNQPQHF.

This clonotype was counted between two and nine times. The chain carries TRBV7-9 and TRBJ2-5; D unresolved. The CDR3 extends over 15 amino acids. Per the germline V gene, CDR1 is SEHNR and CDR2 is FQNEAQ (reference sequence). The V end lost 5 bases, the J end lost 3 bases, and 16 bases lay between the germline ends. The CDR3 spells CASSPTSVKKETQYF. DNA of the CDR3: TGTGCCAGCAGCCCTACCTCAGTGAAAAAAGAGACCCAGTACTTC.

The J gene is TRBJ1-1, the V gene TRBV12-5; D gene unclear. The germline gives CDR1 LGHNT, CDR2 FRNRAP. The CDR3 runs 12 residues. V shed 1 base and J shed 5 bases, with 5 bases lying between them. The chain's CDR3 is CASGLGGTEAFF. CDR3 nucleotides: TGTGCTAGTGGTTTGGGTGGGACTGAAGCTTTCTTT.

This clonotype was counted only a few times. This chain uses TRBV15 with TRBJ1-2; D gene unclear. V shed 2 bases and J shed 5 bases, with 9 bases lying between them. CDR1 LNHNV and CDR2 YYDKDF come from the germline V gene (reference sequence). This CDR3 comprises 13 residues. CDR3 in DNA: TGTGCCACCAGCAGACCACTCGAGTATGGCTACACCTTC. Amino acids: CATSRPLEYGYTF.

This clonotype occurred a few times. V usage is TRBV5-1 and J usage is TRBJ2-3, with a tentative D call TRBD1 (5 bases). There are 16 residues in the CDR3. V was clipped by 0 bases and J by 4 bases, with 15 bases between them. Per the germline V gene, CDR1 is SGHRS and CDR2 is YFSETQ. The CDR3 DNA reads TGCGCCAGCAGCTTGGCCCCAGGGCCTCCCTCAGATACGCAGTATTTT. It is translated as CASSLAPGPPSDTQYF.

This clonotype was counted many times. The chain joins TRBV6-2 or TRBV6-3 to TRBJ2-1; D may be TRBD1 (7 bases). Germline V CDR1 and CDR2: MNHEY, SVGEGT. There are 14 residues in the CDR3. V lost 2 bases, J lost 9 bases, and 14 bases lay in between. The DNA for the CDR3 is TGTGCCAGCAGTTACGGGGCAGGGGGAGGTGAGCAGTTCTTC. It is translated as CASSYGAGGGEQFF.

V is TRBV5-4 and J is TRBJ2-2; possibly TRBD2 for D (7 bases). V dropped 5 bases and J dropped 0 bases, with 17 bases sitting between them. This CDR3 has 17 amino acids. Germline CDR1 is SGHNT and CDR2 is YYREEE (reference sequence). CDR3 DNA: TGTGCCAGCAGATATAGCGTGGGGGGGCCGAACACCGGGGAGCTGTTTTTT. Protein sequence: CASRYSVGGPNTGELFF.

This chain joins TRBV4-2 and TRBJ2-3; 9 bases agree with TRBD1. The J segment lost 2 bases and the V segment lost 0 bases, leaving 12 bases of the junction unmatched. The germline V gene encodes CDR1 LGHNA and CDR2 YNFKEQ. The length of the CDR3 is 19 residues. CDR3 residues: CASSQDSLGQGTFTDTQYF. CDR3 in DNA: TGTGCCAGCAGCCAAGATAGCCTGGGACAGGGAACCTTCACAGATACGCAGTATTTT.

The gene calls are TRBV6-1 and TRBJ2-2; 7 bases are shared with TRBD2. The CDR3 contains 18 residues. Germline CDR1 is MNHNS and CDR2 is SASEGT. The V and J ends lost 4 bases and 3 bases, in that order; junction bases with no gene match: 14. CDR3 loop: CASSARPLTSAYTGELFF. CDR3 coding DNA: TGTGCCAGCAGTGCCAGACCCCTTACTAGCGCCTACACCGGGGAGCTGTTTTTT.

This clonotype has only a few counts. The chain employs TRBV27 and TRBJ2-7, with a tentative D call TRBD2 (5 bases). Per the germline V gene, CDR1 is MNHEY and CDR2 is SMNVEV (reference sequence). V lost 3 bases and J lost 3, with 18 bases in between. The CDR3 sequence is 16 residues long. The CDR3 spells CASSLKSRAESYEQYV. CDR3 nucleotide sequence: TGTGCCAGCAGTTTGAAGTCGAGGGCGGAAAGCTACGAGCAGTACGTC.

The chain carries TRBV6-6 and TRBJ2-3; no clear D gene. The CDR3 is 14 residues long. Trimming took 4 bases from V and 0 from J, leaving 8 bases between them. Germline CDR1 and CDR2: MNHNY and SVGAGI (reference sequence). Here the CDR3 DNA reads TGTGCCAGCAGTTTGGTAACTAGCACAGATACGCAGTATTTT. It encodes CASSLVTSTDTQYF.

This clonotype was picked up many times. The rearrangement uses TRBV7-9 and TRBJ1-5, with a tentative D call TRBD1 (5 bases). The V end was cut by 5 bases, the J end by 0 bases, with 8 bases between. The CDR3 has 14 residues. Germline V gene lookup returns CDR1 SEHNR and CDR2 FQNEAQ (reference sequence). CDR3 region: CASSLDSSNQPQHF. In DNA, the CDR3 is TGTGCCAGCAGCCTCGACAGTAGCAATCAGCCCCAGCATTTT.

In this sample, this clonotype turned up a few times. The rearrangement links TRBV27 to TRBJ2-1; D is undetermined. In germline, CDR1 is MNHEY, CDR2 SMNVEV (reference sequence). V was shortened by 0 bases and J by 7 bases, with 10 bases between the two germline ends. The CDR3 covers 14 residues. In DNA form, the CDR3 reads TGTGCCAGCAGTTTATCGATTCAGTGGAATGAGCAGTTCTTC. Its translation: CASSLSIQWNEQFF.